This T cell receptor beta chain was obtained from a study of cytomegalovirus exposure and HLA in healthy donors. Points from the study as a whole: The study assumed roughly uniform donor sequencing depth for presence/absence analyses. In a later analysis, HLA-associated TCR beta chains were more clonally expanded than equally common others.

Primers: 60 Vbeta forward and 13 Jbeta reverse. Data came from immunoSEQ multiplex PCR; TCRdb stores just in-frame clones and leaves some out. The repertoire holds 90,000 to 110,000 clones, with roughly 15% as singletons. There are 15 residues in the CDR3. The V gene's germline CDR1 is MDHEN and CDR2 SYDVKM. Trimming pared 5 bases from V and 0 bases from J, leaving 14 bases between. A few counts support this clone. The antigen is not known. Sequenced sample: PBMCs. This TCR came from a female donor in good health and CMV-seronegative. This chain uses TRBV28 with TRBJ2-7; D is undetermined. DNA for the CDR3: TGTGCCAGCAGTACTCCTCGGGTCCCCTCCTACGAGCAGTACTTC. This gives the protein CASSTPRVPSYEQYF.